This T cell receptor beta chain was documented in a study of cytotoxic CD8 clonotypes in ibrutinib-treated CLL. Study overall: Across samples, productive templates numbered roughly 230,000 and productive rearrangements reached 80,000 to 100,000 on average.

V was shortened by 0 bases and J by 5 bases, with 9 bases between the two germline ends. The CDR3 spans 14 residues. CDR1 and CDR2 from the germline V gene are SGHRS and YFSETQ. Study results and limitations: With treatment, public clonotypes, which were uncommon, either contracted or remained stable.

Sequencing was designed to attain a depth spanning 1 in 200,000 to 1 in 1 million T cells. Repertoires were generated with immunoSEQ multiplex PCR, while TCRdb's copy carries only in-frame clones and drops some. The sample includes about 50,000 clones, around 52% of them seen just once. About this clone: Antigen unknown.

Sequencing used PBMCs, obtained after 24 months of ibrutinib treatment. The V and J genes are TRBV5-1 and TRBJ2-1; D not resolved. This TCR was recovered from a human donor with chronic lymphocytic leukemia. CDR3 sequence reads: CASSLAGPNNEQFF. For the CDR3, the DNA is TGCGCCAGCAGCTTGGCCGGGCCCAACAATGAGCAGTTCTTC.